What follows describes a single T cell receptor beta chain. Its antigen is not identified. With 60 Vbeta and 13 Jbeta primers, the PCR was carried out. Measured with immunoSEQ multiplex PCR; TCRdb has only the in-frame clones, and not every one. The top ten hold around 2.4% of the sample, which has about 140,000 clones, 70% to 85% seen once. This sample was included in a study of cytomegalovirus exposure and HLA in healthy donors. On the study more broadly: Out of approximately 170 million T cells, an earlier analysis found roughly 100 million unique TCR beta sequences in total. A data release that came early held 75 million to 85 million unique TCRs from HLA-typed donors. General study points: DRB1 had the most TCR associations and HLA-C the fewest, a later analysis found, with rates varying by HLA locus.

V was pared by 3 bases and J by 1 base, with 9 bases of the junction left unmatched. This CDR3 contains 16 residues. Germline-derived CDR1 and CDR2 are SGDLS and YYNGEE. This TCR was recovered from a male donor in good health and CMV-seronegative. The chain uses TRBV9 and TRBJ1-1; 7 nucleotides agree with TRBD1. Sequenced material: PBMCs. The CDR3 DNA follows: TGTGCCAGCAGCGAGACCCTACAGGGGAGGAACACTGAAGCTTTCTTT. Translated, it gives CASSETLQGRNTEAFF.